The 17 T cell receptor beta chains listed next were all sequenced from one sample in a study of shared clonotypes between healthy human individuals. The repertoire was sequenced with immunoSEQ multiplex PCR; TCRdb's copy has only in-frame clones and lacks some. The table includes about 1 million clones, about 70% detected once. The sample taken for sequencing was memory CD4+ T cells sorted from blood. Subset denoted: CD45RA-negative fraction. The receptors derive from a man younger than 35 in good health.

This sequence joins TRBV7-9 and TRBJ2-3; TRBD1 matches 9 bases. Germline lookup yields CDR1 SEHNR and CDR2 FQNEAQ (reference sequence). The CDR3 sequence is 13 residues long. V shed 5 bases, J shed 10 bases, and the junction held 7 bases outside the gene matches. This CDR3 reads CASSQGGQGSQYF. DNA of the CDR3: TGTGCCAGCAGCCAAGGGGGACAGGGATCGCAGTATTTT.

This clone was seen only a few times. This sample also contains other DNA sequences that code for the same CDR3. V usage is TRBV5-1 and J usage is TRBJ1-4; the D gene is possibly TRBD1 (5 bases). The CDR3 runs 15 residues. From germline, CDR1 is SGHRS and CDR2 YFSETQ. V was clipped by 2 bases and J by 4 bases, with 12 bases between them. The CDR3 is CASSLSQGFNEKLFF. CDR3 DNA: TGCGCCAGCAGCTTATCCCAGGGATTTAATGAAAAACTGTTTTTT. Supplemented by reference TRBV5-1 and TRBJ1-4, the full variable domain reads KAGVTQTPRYLIKTRGQQVTLSCSPISGHRSVSWYQQTPGQGLQFLFEYFSETQRNKGNFPGRFSGRQFSNSRSEMNVSTLELGDSALYLCASSLSQGFNEKLFFGSGTQLSVL.

As for this clone: The same CDR3 arises from other DNA sequences in this sample as well. The chain is built from TRBV4-1 and TRBJ2-7; 7 positions agree with TRBD1. Losses at the gene ends were 1 base for V and 0 bases for J; bases not matched to a gene: 3. This CDR3 is 15 amino acids long. Germline CDR1 MGHRA, CDR2 YSYEKL. In DNA form, the CDR3 reads TGCGCCAGCAGCCAAGCGAACAGGGGCTCCTACGAGCAGTACTTC. Translating it yields CASSQANRGSYEQYF.

The CDR3 sequence: CASSRDPLNEKLFF. In DNA form, the CDR3 reads TGTGCCAGCTCCCGGGACCCACTAAATGAAAAACTGTTTTTT. The V call is TRBV18, the J call TRBJ1-4; D may be TRBD1 (5 bases). Trimming shortened V by 6 bases and J by 5 bases, and 13 bases separated the two germline ends. CDR3 length equals 14 residues. The germline V gene encodes CDR1 KGHSH and CDR2 LQKENI.

The genes are TRBV4-3 and TRBJ2-6; the D is unclear. V lost 0 bases and J lost 0, with 6 bases in between. Germline values: CDR1 LGHNA, CDR2 YSLEER. This CDR3 is built from 16 residues. The CDR3 protein is CASSQDRASGANVLTF. The CDR3 DNA follows: TGCGCCAGCAGCCAAGATAGGGCCTCTGGGGCCAACGTCCTGACTTTC.

This chain joins TRBV5-1 and TRBJ2-3; 7 nucleotides agree with TRBD1. The junction had 4 bases not matched to a gene; V was cut back by 5 bases and J by 1 base. In germline, CDR1 is SGHRS, CDR2 YFSETQ. The CDR3 runs to 14 residues. CDR3 sequence reads: CASRSRGRTDTQYF. CDR3 nucleotides: TGCGCCAGCAGATCAAGGGGGCGCACAGATACGCAGTATTTT.

The rearrangement joins TRBV5-1 to TRBJ2-2; D may match TRBD1 or TRBD2 (6 bases each). This CDR3 is 16 amino acids long. V dropped 4 bases and J dropped 4 bases, with 17 bases sitting between them. Germline V lookup: CDR1 SGHRS, CDR2 YFSETQ. In DNA form, the CDR3 reads TGCGCCAGCAGCCTGACAGTTGGAGGGGGCACCGGGGAGCTGTTTTTT. It specifies CASSLTVGGGTGELFF.

The chain uses TRBV2 and TRBJ1-1, with TRBD1 matching 8 bases. CDR1 is SNHLY and CDR2 is FYNNEI in the germline V gene. V shed 7 bases, J shed 0 bases, and the junction held 4 bases outside the gene matches. This CDR3 is 14 amino acids long. The CDR3 DNA follows: TGTGCCAGCAACCTGGACAGGGTGAACACTGAAGCTTTCTTT. This encodes CASNLDRVNTEAFF.

This chain connects TRBV6-4 to TRBJ2-2, with D hard to call. The V end lost 7 bases, the J end lost 0 bases, and 9 bases lay between the germline ends. This CDR3 is 14 amino acids long. Germline V gene lookup returns CDR1 MRHNA and CDR2 SNTAGT. The CDR3 spells CASTQLPNTGELFF. CDR3 bases: TGTGCCAGCACGCAACTCCCGAACACCGGGGAGCTGTTTTTT.

This sequence joins TRBV7-2 and TRBJ2-1, with no clear D. CDR3 size: 12 residues. With 2 bases removed from V and 4 bases from J, the gap between germline ends came to 3 bases. Germline V CDR1 and CDR2: SGHTA, FQGNSA. Here the CDR3 reads CASSLRYNEQFF. The CDR3 region has the DNA TGTGCCAGCAGCTTACGATACAATGAGCAGTTCTTC.

This sequence joins TRBV18 and TRBJ1-2; 9 bases are a match to TRBD1. Trimming cost V 5 bases and J 6 bases; bases outside gene matches: 4. There are 13 residues in the CDR3. Germline V gene data show CDR1 as KGHSH and CDR2 as LQKENI. DNA of the CDR3: TGTGCCAGCTCATCACAGGGGGCAGATGGCTACACCTTC. It is translated as CASSSQGADGYTF. The complete variable domain, with remaining parts taken from reference TRBV18 and TRBJ1-2, reads NAGVMQNPRHLVRRRGQEARLRCSPMKGHSHVYWYRQLPEEGLKFMVYLQKENIIDESGMPKERFSAEFPKEGPSILRIQQVVRGDSAAYFCASSSQGADGYTFGSGTRLTVV.

The V and J genes are TRBV30 and TRBJ2-2; 10 bases map to TRBD2. After removal of 5 bases from V and 5 bases from J, the junction contained 5 bases not matched to a gene. There are 14 residues in the CDR3. Germline CDR1 is GTSNPN and CDR2 is SVGIG (reference sequence). This chain's CDR3 is CAWSPGLATGELFF. CDR3 nucleotides: TGTGCCTGGTCTCCGGGACTAGCGACCGGGGAGCTGTTTTTT.

The rearrangement joins TRBV9 to TRBJ2-2; 8 positions match TRBD1. The CDR3 sequence is 15 residues long. Germline V gene lookup returns CDR1 SGDLS and CDR2 YYNGEE. V lost 0 bases to trimming and J lost 6 bases; unmatched junction nucleotides: 4. CDR3 DNA sequence: TGTGCCAGCAGCGTAGTACAGGGGGAGGCCGGGGAGCTGTTTTTT. This gives the protein CASSVVQGEAGELFF. Full variable domain (remainder filled in from reference TRBV9 and TRBJ2-2): DSGVTQTPKHLITATGQRVTLRCSPRSGDLSVYWYQQSLDQGLQFLIQYYNGEERAKGNILERFSAQQFPDLHSELNLSSLELGDSALYFCASSVVQGEAGELFFGEGSRLTVL.

J is TRBJ2-2 and V is TRBV14, with 10 bases matching TRBD1. Germline V gene data show CDR1 as SGHDN and CDR2 as FVKESK. With 4 bases clipped from V and 4 bases from J, the junction kept 3 bases outside the gene matches. This CDR3 contains 15 residues. The CDR3 sequence is CASSPRTGGTGELFF. The CDR3 DNA follows: TGTGCCAGCAGCCCTCGGACAGGGGGCACCGGGGAGCTGTTTTTT. Together with reference TRBV14 and TRBJ2-2, the CDR3 gives the full variable domain: EAGVTQFPSHSVIEKGQTVTLRCDPISGHDNLYWYRRVMGKEIKFLLHFVKESKQDESGMPNNRFLAERTGGTYSTLKVQPAELEDSGVYFCASSPRTGGTGELFFGEGSRLTVL.

The V call is TRBV9, the J call TRBJ2-1; the match to TRBD2 covers 8 bases. Trimming cost V 0 bases and J 7 bases; bases outside gene matches: 9. The CDR3 consists of 16 residues. Germline V gene data show CDR1 as SGDLS and CDR2 as YYNGEE. CDR3: CASSVGPSGSPNEQFF. In DNA form, the CDR3 reads TGTGCCAGCAGCGTAGGGCCCAGCGGGAGCCCAAATGAGCAGTTCTTC.

The V call is TRBV7-9, the J call TRBJ2-5; no firm D call. V was trimmed by 2 bases and J by 3 bases, leaving 7 bases between them. The germline V gene encodes CDR1 SEHNR and CDR2 FQNEAQ (reference sequence). This CDR3 has 13 amino acids. CDR3 residues: CASSLFAKETQYF. CDR3 sequence (DNA): TGTGCCAGCAGCTTATTCGCAAAAGAGACCCAGTACTTC. The variable domain in full, completed from reference TRBV7-9 and TRBJ2-5, reads DTGVSQNPRHKITKRGQNVTFRCDPISEHNRLYWYRQTLGQGPEFLTYFQNEAQLEKSRLLSDRFSAERPKGSFSTLEIQRTEQGDSAMYLCASSLFAKETQYFGPGTRLLVL.

The chain recombines TRBV29-1 with TRBJ1-1, with D maybe TRBD1 (5 bases). Germline lookup yields CDR1 SQVTM and CDR2 ANQGSEA. The CDR3 length is 9 residues. Trimming took 7 bases from V and 10 from J, leaving 10 bases between them. The CDR3 region is CSGGSPAFF. In nucleotides, the CDR3 is TGCAGCGGGGGGAGTCCAGCTTTCTTT.